The sequence of this T cell receptor beta chain was determined in a study of lymphopenia after photon versus proton radiotherapy. Regarding the study as a whole: Larger post-nadir TCR diversity loss correlated inversely with survival in deceased patients. Post-nadir diversity loss with photons came from oligoclonal expansion, particularly CD8+ Temra cells. Better survival with proton therapy was suggested as possible, not demonstrated.

Of note for this clone: Its specificity is unknown.

The repertoire was sequenced with immunoSEQ multiplex PCR; TCRdb's copy has only in-frame clones and lacks some. This sample has more than 45,000 clones; 80% to 95% occur once, and the top ten carry 15% to 20%. The length of the CDR3 is 13 residues. Between the trimmed V and J ends, which lost 2 bases and 3 bases, there was a span of 6 bases. Germline V gene data show CDR1 as LNHDA and CDR2 as SQIVND (reference sequence). This TCR derives from a woman between 35 and 50 years old with cholangiocarcinoma. The rearrangement uses TRBV19 and TRBJ2-3; D uncertain. The material sequenced was peripheral blood, taken from a patient treated with photon-based radiotherapy. The CDR3 region has the DNA TGTGCCAGTAGTATAATTTATACAGATACGCAGTATTTT. It translates to CASSIIYTDTQYF.